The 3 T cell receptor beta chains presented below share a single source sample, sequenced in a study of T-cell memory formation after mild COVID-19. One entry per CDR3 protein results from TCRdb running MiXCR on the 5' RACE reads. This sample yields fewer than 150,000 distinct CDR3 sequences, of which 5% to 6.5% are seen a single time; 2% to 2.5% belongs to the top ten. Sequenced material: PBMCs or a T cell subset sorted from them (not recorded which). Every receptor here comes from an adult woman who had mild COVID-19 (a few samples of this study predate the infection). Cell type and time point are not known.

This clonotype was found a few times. CDR3 in amino acids: CSARETGLSSYEQYF. CDR3 bases: TGCAGTGCTAGGGAGACAGGGCTCAGCTCCTACGAGCAGTACTTC. This sequence joins TRBV20-1 and TRBJ2-7, with 7 bases aligning to TRBD1. The J segment lost 0 bases and the V segment lost 3 bases, leaving 8 bases of the junction unmatched. This CDR3 has 15 amino acids. The germline V gene encodes CDR1 DFQATT and CDR2 SNEGSKA (reference sequence).

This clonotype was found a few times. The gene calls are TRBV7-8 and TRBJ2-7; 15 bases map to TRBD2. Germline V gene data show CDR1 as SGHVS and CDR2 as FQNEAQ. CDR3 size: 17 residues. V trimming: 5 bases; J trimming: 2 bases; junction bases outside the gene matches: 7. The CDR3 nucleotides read TGTGCCAGCAGCCGGGGACTAGCGGGGGGAGAAGCCTACGAGCAGTACTTC. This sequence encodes CASSRGLAGGEAYEQYF.

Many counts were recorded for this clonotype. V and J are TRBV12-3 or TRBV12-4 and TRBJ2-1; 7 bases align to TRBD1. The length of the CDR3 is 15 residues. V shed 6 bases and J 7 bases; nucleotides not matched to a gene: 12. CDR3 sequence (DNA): TGTGCCAGCAGCCGTCGACAGGGAAGGACTAATGAGCAGTTCTTC. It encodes CASSRRQGRTNEQFF.